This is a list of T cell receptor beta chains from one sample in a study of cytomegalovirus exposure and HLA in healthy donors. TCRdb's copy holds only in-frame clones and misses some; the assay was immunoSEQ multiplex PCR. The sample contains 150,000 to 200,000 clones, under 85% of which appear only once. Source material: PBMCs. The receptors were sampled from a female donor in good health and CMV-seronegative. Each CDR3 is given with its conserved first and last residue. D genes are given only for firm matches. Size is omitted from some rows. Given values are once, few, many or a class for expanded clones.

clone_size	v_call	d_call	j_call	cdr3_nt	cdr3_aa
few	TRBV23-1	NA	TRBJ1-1	TGCGCCAGCAGTCAAATACAGGGTAGGTTGACTGAAGCTTTCTTT	CASSQIQGRLTEAFF
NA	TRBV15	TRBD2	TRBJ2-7	TGTGCCACCAGCCCCTCGACTAGCGGACACTACGAGCAGTACTTC	CATSPSTSGHYEQYF
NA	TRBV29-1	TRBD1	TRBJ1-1	TGCAGCGTTGGGGACAGGGCAGGCACTGAAGCTTTCTTT	CSVGDRAGTEAFF
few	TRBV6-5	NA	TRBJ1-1	TGTGCCAGCAGTTACATGCAGACTTTGAACACTGAAGCTTTCTTT	CASSYMQTLNTEAFF
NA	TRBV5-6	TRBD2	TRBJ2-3	TGTGCCAGCAGCTTGTCTAGCGGGGTGCTAGATACGCAGTATTTT	CASSLSSGVLDTQYF
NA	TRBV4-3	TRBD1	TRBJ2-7	TGCGCCAGCAGCCTAGAGGACAGGGCCTACGAGCAGTACTTC	CASSLEDRAYEQYF
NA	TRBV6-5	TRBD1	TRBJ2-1	TGTGCCAGCAGTTACGACAGGGGTAATGAGCAGTTCTTC	CASSYDRGNEQFF
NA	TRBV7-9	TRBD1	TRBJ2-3	TGTTCCAGCAGTCAAATTGGACAGGGTTACACAGATACGCAGTATTTT	CSSSQIGQGYTDTQYF
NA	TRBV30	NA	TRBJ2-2	TGTGCCTGGGGTGTAGGGTGGACTTCAGGTCTTACCGGGGAGCTGTTTTTT	CAWGVGWTSGLTGELFF
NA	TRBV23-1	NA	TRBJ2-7	TGCGCCAGCAGTCAATACGGAGCAGGGCTCACCTACGAGCAGTACTTC	CASSQYGAGLTYEQYF
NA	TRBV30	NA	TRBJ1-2	TGTGCCTGGAGTCTATTTGCCTCGGACTATGGCTACACCTTC	CAWSLFASDYGYTF
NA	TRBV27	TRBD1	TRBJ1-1	TGTGCCAGCAGTCTCTTCCCGGGACAGGGGACTTTCTTT	CASSLFPGQGTFF
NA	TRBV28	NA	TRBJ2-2	TGTGCCAGCAGTTTATGGGGCAGAAACACCGGGGAGCTGTTTTTT	CASSLWGRNTGELFF
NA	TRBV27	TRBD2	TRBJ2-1	TGTGCCAGCAGTTATGTCATTAGCGGGGGCTACAATGAGCAGTTCTTC	CASSYVISGGYNEQFF
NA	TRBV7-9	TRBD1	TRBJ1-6	TGTGCCAGCAGCTTAGTCGGGACAGGGAATTCACCCCTCCACTTT	CASSLVGTGNSPLHF
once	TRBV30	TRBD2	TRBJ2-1	TGTGCCTGGAGTGTAGCTAGCGGGGCTTACAATGAGCAGTTCTTC	CAWSVASGAYNEQFF
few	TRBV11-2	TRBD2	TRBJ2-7	TGTGCCAGCAGCCAAGGACTAGCGGGCTACGAGCAGTACTTC	CASSQGLAGYEQYF
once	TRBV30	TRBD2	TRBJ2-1	TGTGCCTGGAGTGAGGGACTAAGCGGGTACATTGAGCAGTTCTTC	CAWSEGLSGYIEQFF
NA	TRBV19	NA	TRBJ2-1	TGTGCCAGTAGTAAGATTGGCGGCAATGAGCAGTTCTTC	CASSKIGGNEQFF
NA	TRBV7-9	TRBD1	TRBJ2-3	TGTGCCAGCAGCTTAGGCAGGGGGTCCACAGATACGCAGTATTTT	CASSLGRGSTDTQYF
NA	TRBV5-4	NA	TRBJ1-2	TGTGCCAGCAGCGCGGACAGCAACTATGGCTACACCTTC	CASSADSNYGYTF
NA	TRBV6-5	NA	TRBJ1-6	TGTGCCAGCAGTTACTCGAGTAATTCACCCCTCCACTTT	CASSYSSNSPLHF
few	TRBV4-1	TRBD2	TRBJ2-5	TGCGCCAGCAGCCGTCTAGCGGGGGCATCCCAAGAGACCCAGTACTTC	CASSRLAGASQETQYF
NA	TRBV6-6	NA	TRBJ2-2	TGTGCCAGCGGCCAGGGCCATGGGGAGCTGTTTTTT	CASGQGHGELFF
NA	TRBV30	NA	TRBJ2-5	TGTGCCTGGAGTGGGCCCGGGGGAGAGACCCAGTACTTC	CAWSGPGGETQYF
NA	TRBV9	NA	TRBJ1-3	TGTGCCAGCAGCTCAGAGGTCGCTGGAAACACCATATATTTT	CASSSEVAGNTIYF
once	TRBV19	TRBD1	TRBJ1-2	TGTGCCAGCGGACAGGCTAACTATGGCTACACCTTC	CASGQANYGYTF
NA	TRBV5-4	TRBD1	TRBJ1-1	TGTGCCAGCAGCTTGGGCCCACAGGGGGTTGACACTGAAGCTTTCTTT	CASSLGPQGVDTEAFF
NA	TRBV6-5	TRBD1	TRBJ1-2	TGTGCCAGCAGTCGAGCCCGGGACAGGGGTGGCTACACCTTC	CASSRARDRGGYTF
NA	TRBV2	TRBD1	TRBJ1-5	TGTGCCAGCAGTGGGGCAGGGGGGACGCAGCCCCAGCATTTT	CASSGAGGTQPQHF
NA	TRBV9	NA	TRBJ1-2	TGTGCCAGCAGCGTAGGAGGCGGCACATCGGGCTACACCTTC	CASSVGGGTSGYTF
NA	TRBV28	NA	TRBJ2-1	TGTGCCAGCAGTTTAGGGGGGAGCTCTGAGCAGTTCTTC	CASSLGGSSEQFF
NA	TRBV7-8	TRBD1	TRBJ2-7	TGTGCCAGCAGCTTCGACAGGGTCGAGCAGTACTTC	CASSFDRVEQYF
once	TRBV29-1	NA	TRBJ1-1	TGCAGCGTTTCCCACAGGGAAGCTTTCTTT	CSVSHREAFF
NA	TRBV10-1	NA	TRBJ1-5	TGCGCCAGCAACCTTGGGTCATCAGGAAGCAATCAGCCCCAGCATTTT	CASNLGSSGSNQPQHF
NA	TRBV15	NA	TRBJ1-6	TGTGCCACCAGCAGAGAAACAGAGAATTCACCCCTCCACTTT	CATSRETENSPLHF
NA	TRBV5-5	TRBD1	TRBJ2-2	TGTGCTAGCCAAGCCGGGACAGGGTTCACCGGGGAGCTGTTTTTT	CASQAGTGFTGELFF
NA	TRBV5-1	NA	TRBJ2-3	TGCGCCAGCAGCTTGGGGACACCAGATACGCAGTATTTT	CASSLGTPDTQYF
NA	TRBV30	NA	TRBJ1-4	TGTGCCTGGAGGATGAGGACAGCACTTCCTGATAGGGAAAAACTGTTTTTT	CAWRMRTALPDREKLFF
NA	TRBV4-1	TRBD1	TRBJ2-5	TGCGCCAGCAGCCAAGATCTGGGACAGTGGGAGACCCAGTACTTC	CASSQDLGQWETQYF
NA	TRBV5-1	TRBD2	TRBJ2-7	TGCGCCAGCAGCGCATCTCCGGGACTAGCGGAAGAATACGAGCAGTACTTC	CASSASPGLAEEYEQYF